Sequencing of this T cell receptor beta chain was carried out in a study of blood T cells in healthy people across ages. As regards this clonotype: Its antigen is as yet unknown.

The use of a sample-barcoded 5' primer and a J-beta primer mix characterized a second PCR of about 7 to 12 cycles. Every sample produced at least 3 million CDR3-containing paired-end reads. Each CDR3 protein is one row after TCRdb ran MiXCR on the 5' RACE reads. The table lists over 1,500,000 distinct CDR3 sequences, around 40% of them singletons. Study conclusions and caveats: Naive and antigen-experienced cells were not separated, limiting conclusive comparison. Diversity of TCR beta per million T cells declined in a roughly linear way with age.

This TCR was sampled from a human donor in good health. The sequenced material came from blood.

CDR3 sequence reads: CASSGGLLGNTGELFF. CDR3 bases: TGTGCCAGCAGTGGGGGACTATTGGGAAACACCGGGGAGCTGTTTTTT. The chain has TRBV12-3 or TRBV12-4 and TRBJ2-2, with 7 positions matching TRBD2. Trimming took 5 bases from V and 2 from J; bases not matched to a gene: 8. CDR3 length: 16 amino acids.